Below, one T cell receptor (beta chain) is given with its context. The antigen remains undetermined. This record belongs to a study of graft-versus-host responses after intestinal transplantation. Study-level information: Anti-thymocyte globulin was used for induction in all recipients, who then took tacrolimus and steroids for roughly 3 years. Findings and limits, study-wide: Early after transplant, HvG clones declined as circulating GvH clones peaked. Recipient marrow held GvH clones, some first seen in ileum or blood.

Produced via immunoSEQ multiplex PCR; TCRdb's table is partial and in-frame only. This sample has about 90,000 clones, with 92% found just once. The sample consisted of unstimulated CD4+ T cells sorted from spleen or lymph node cells, taken before intestinal transplant. This TCR was sampled from a human donor who received an intestinal transplant.

The CDR3 loop is CASSLTGQGTQETQYF. In DNA form, the CDR3 reads TGTGCCAGCAGTTTAACTGGACAGGGGACGCAAGAGACCCAGTACTTC. This rearrangement joins TRBV28 to TRBJ2-5; 9 bases are shared with TRBD1. Germline CDR1 and CDR2: MDHEN and SYDVKM. This CDR3 has 16 residues. V shed 2 bases, J shed 2 bases, and the junction held 6 bases outside the gene matches.